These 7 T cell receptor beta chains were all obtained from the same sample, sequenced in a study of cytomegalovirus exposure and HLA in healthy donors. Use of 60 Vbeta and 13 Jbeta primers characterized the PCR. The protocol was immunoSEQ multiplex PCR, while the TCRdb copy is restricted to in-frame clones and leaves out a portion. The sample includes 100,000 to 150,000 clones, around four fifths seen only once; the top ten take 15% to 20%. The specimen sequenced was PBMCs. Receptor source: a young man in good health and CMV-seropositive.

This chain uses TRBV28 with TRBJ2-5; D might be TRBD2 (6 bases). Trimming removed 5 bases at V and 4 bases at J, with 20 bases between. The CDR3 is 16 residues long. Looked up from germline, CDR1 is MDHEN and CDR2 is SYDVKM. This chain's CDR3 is CASSPLFTGERETQYF. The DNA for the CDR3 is TGTGCCAGCAGTCCGTTGTTCACGGGAGAAAGAGAGACCCAGTACTTC.

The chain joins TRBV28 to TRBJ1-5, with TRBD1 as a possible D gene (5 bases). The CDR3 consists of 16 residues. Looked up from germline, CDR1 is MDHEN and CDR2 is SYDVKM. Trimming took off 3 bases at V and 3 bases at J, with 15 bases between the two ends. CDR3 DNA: TGTGCCAGCAGTTTCGCGGGGGTCTCGGACAATCAGCCCCAGCATTTT. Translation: CASSFAGVSDNQPQHF.

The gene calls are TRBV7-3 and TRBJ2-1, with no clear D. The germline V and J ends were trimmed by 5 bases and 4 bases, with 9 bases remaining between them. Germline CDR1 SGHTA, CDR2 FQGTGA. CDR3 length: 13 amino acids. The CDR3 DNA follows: TGTGCCAGCAGCCTGACTGGGTACAATGAGCAGTTCTTC. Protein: CASSLTGYNEQFF.

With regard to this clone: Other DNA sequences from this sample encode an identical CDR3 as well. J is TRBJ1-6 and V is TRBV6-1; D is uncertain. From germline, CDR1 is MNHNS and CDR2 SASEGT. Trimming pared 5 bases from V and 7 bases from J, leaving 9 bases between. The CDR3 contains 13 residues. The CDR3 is CASSPDSNSPLHF. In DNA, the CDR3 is TGTGCCAGCAGTCCGGACTCAAATTCACCCCTCCACTTT.

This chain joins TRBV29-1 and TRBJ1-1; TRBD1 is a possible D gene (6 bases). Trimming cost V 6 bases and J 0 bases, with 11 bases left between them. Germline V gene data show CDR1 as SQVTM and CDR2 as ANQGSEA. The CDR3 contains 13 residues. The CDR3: CSVRQDMNTEAFF. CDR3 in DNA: TGCAGCGTACGACAGGATATGAACACTGAAGCTTTCTTT.

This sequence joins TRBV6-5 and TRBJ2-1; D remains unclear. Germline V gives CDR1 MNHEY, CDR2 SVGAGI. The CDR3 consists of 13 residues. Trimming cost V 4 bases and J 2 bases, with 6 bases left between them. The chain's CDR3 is CASSLEAYNEQFF. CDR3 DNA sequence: TGTGCCAGCAGTTTAGAAGCCTACAATGAGCAGTTCTTC.

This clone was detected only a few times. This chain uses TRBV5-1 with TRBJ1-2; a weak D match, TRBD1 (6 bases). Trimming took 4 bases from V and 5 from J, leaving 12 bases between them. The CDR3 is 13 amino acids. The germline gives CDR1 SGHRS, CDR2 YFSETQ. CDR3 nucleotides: TGCGCCAGCAGCCTAGGGGACAAGTATGGCTACACCTTC. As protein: CASSLGDKYGYTF.